The entry below gives a single TCR beta chain sequence along with its context. No antigen is known for it. This entry belongs to a study of T cell repertoires in cytomegalovirus infection. Turning to the study itself: The authors relied on CMV epitopes, both recently identified HLA-C-restricted and well-studied HLA-B-restricted. Based on public TCR beta signatures, there were indications of CMV infection and of a matching HLA type. Study observations and caveats: In two of eight donors, the top clonotype was HLA-C-restricted CMV-specific.

TCRdb independently ran MiXCR on the reads; one entry per CDR3 protein. Altogether about 110,000 distinct CDR3 sequences are present, approximately 45% being singletons, with the ten largest covering about 74%. The CDR3 spans 13 residues. V was cut by 1 base and J by 6 bases, with 9 bases left in between. Per the germline V gene, CDR1 is SNHLY and CDR2 is FYNNEI. The chain couples TRBV2 to TRBJ1-1; no firm D call. This clonotype originated in a human donor in good health (CMV status not recorded). Some clones in this sample may be carry-over from other donors' samples. Specimen: CD8+ T cells from cultured PBMCs, collected from culture after CMV antigen stimulation. The CDR3 spells CASSEGGIPEAFF. The CDR3 coding sequence is TGTGCCAGCAGTGAAGGAGGGATACCTGAAGCTTTCTTT.